A selection of T cell receptor beta chains follows, all from one sample in a study of blood T cells in healthy people across ages. One entry per CDR3 protein results from TCRdb running MiXCR on the 5' RACE reads. The repertoire has 700,000 or so distinct CDR3 sequences, around a fifth of them found once; the top ten carry around 21%. The specimen was blood. The receptors shown here come from a man between 65 and 85 years old in good health. CDR3s include the opening cysteine and the closing phenylalanine or tryptophan. The D gene is left open where the match is weak. The listing skips clone size in some rows; elsewhere it reads once, few, many or a size class.

j_call clone_size v_call d_call cdr3_aa cdr3_nt
TRBJ1-1 NA TRBV11-2 NA CASSLRVSGERDTEAFF TGTGCCAGCAGCTTAAGGGTTTCGGGGGAGAGGGACACTGAAGCTTTCTTT
TRBJ2-2 NA TRBV7-6 TRBD2 CASSDRPTGGGGGELFF TGTGCCAGCAGCGATCGACCCACGGGCGGGGGAGGCGGGGAGCTGTTTTTT
TRBJ2-3 NA TRBV6-5 TRBD2 CASSPGLAHYTQYF TGTGCCAGCAGCCCTGGACTAGCGCATTATACGCAGTATTTT
TRBJ2-1 NA TRBV19 NA CASSIVPRVSGEQFF TGTGCCAGTAGTATTGTCCCTAGAGTGTCTGGTGAGCAGTTCTTC
TRBJ1-1 NA TRBV7-2 TRBD1 CASANRGDRNTEAFF TGTGCCAGCGCCAACAGGGGGGATAGGAACACTGAAGCTTTCTTT
TRBJ2-5 few TRBV20-1 NA CSASSGGLETQYF TGCAGTGCTAGCTCCGGGGGCCTAGAGACCCAGTACTTC
TRBJ1-2 once TRBV11-2 TRBD1 CASRRTGTDPSYGYTF TGTGCCAGCAGGCGTACCGGGACAGACCCCTCTTACGGCTACACCTTC
TRBJ1-5 NA TRBV6-2/TRBV6-3 NA CASSYVGQPQHF TGTGCCAGCAGTTACGTGGGACAGCCCCAGCATTTT
TRBJ1-1 NA TRBV20-1 TRBD1 CSARDPDRAVAFF TGCAGTGCTAGAGATCCTGACAGGGCTGTCGCTTTCTTT
TRBJ2-1 NA TRBV24-1 TRBD1 CATSDSPGTGERNEQFF TGTGCCACCAGTGATTCTCCGGGGACAGGCGAGAGGAATGAGCAGTTCTTC
TRBJ1-5 NA TRBV7-9 NA CASSPGLLNQPQHF TGTGCCAGCAGTCCGGGACTTCTAAATCAGCCCCAGCATTTT
TRBJ2-7 few TRBV28 NA CASSFRAGAGYEQYF TGTGCCAGCAGTTTTAGGGCAGGCGCGGGGTACGAGCAGTACTTC
TRBJ1-2 many TRBV20-1 NA CSAPRESRGYTF TGCAGTGCCCCCCGTGAGTCGAGGGGCTACACCTTC
TRBJ1-2 few TRBV3-1 NA CASSQNRVYGYTF TGTGCCAGCAGCCAAAACAGGGTCTATGGCTACACCTTC
TRBJ1-3 few TRBV12-3/TRBV12-4 NA CATSLGGSGNTIYF TGTGCCACCAGTCTCGGGGGCTCTGGAAACACCATATATTTT
TRBJ2-5 few TRBV7-2 NA CASSLMKGVQETQYF TGTGCCAGCAGCTTAATGAAGGGGGTTCAAGAGACCCAGTACTTC
TRBJ2-1 NA TRBV10-3 NA CAISDGGPDNEQFF TGTGCCATCAGTGATGGAGGGCCCGACAATGAGCAGTTCTTC
TRBJ2-2 NA TRBV4-3 NA CASSQGSIGRGFGGELFF TGCGCCAGCAGCCAAGGGAGTATAGGGCGTGGGTTCGGCGGGGAGCTGTTTTTT
TRBJ2-1 NA TRBV5-1 TRBD2 CASSLELALNEQFF TGCGCCAGCAGCTTGGAACTAGCGTTAAATGAGCAGTTCTTC
TRBJ1-1 few TRBV20-1 NA CSAGQGLNADAFF TGCAGTGCAGGCCAAGGATTGAACGCTGATGCTTTCTTT
TRBJ2-1 few TRBV7-3 NA CASSSTGRVYNEQFF TGTGCCAGCAGCTCGACCGGTAGAGTCTACAATGAGCAGTTCTTC
TRBJ2-3 few TRBV15 NA CATSRDPSWATQYF TGTGCCACCAGCAGAGATCCCTCATGGGCTACGCAGTATTTT
TRBJ1-2 NA TRBV20-1 NA CSASRRDGGYGYTF TGCAGTGCTAGTCGCAGAGACGGAGGGTATGGCTACACCTTC
TRBJ1-1 few TRBV20-1 NA CSAHPRDMNTEAFF TGCAGTGCGCATCCACGGGATATGAACACTGAAGCTTTCTTT
TRBJ2-1 NA TRBV7-2 TRBD1 CASSAGQGSKFF TGTGCCAGCAGCGCGGGACAGGGGAGTAAGTTCTTC
TRBJ2-2 NA TRBV20-1 TRBD1 CSASAETGGGKLFF TGCAGTGCTAGCGCCGAGACAGGGGGCGGGAAGCTGTTTTTT
TRBJ2-5 NA TRBV5-6 NA CASSPLDIPETQYF TGTGCCAGCAGCCCCCTGGACATCCCAGAGACCCAGTACTTC
TRBJ1-1 NA TRBV7-9 NA CASSLARRGMKAEAFF TGTGCCAGCAGCTTAGCGCGGAGAGGGATGAAGGCTGAAGCTTTCTTT
TRBJ2-7 few TRBV20-1 TRBD2 CSAQLRAGGDEQYF TGCAGTGCACAGTTACGAGCGGGGGGGGACGAGCAGTACTTC
TRBJ2-1 NA TRBV5-1 NA CASSHGRGLDEQFF TGCGCCAGCAGCCATGGGCGGGGTCTAGATGAGCAGTTCTTC
TRBJ2-1 NA TRBV3-1 NA CASSRSSNEQFF TGTGCCAGCAGCCGGTCCTCCAATGAGCAGTTCTTC
TRBJ1-1 once TRBV5-1 TRBD1 CASSPNPGGVTEAFF TGCGCCAGCAGCCCGAACCCAGGGGGCGTCACTGAAGCTTTCTTT
TRBJ1-2 NA TRBV5-1 NA CASKYGGEVFGYTF TGCGCCAGCAAATACGGGGGCGAGGTTTTTGGCTACACCTTC
TRBJ2-1 NA TRBV7-9 TRBD2 CASSAGLGGEQFF TGTGCCAGCAGCGCGGGACTAGGGGGTGAGCAGTTCTTC
TRBJ2-4 NA TRBV20-1 NA CSARDVRLAKNIQYF TGCAGTGCTAGAGATGTGAGGCTAGCCAAAAACATTCAGTACTTC
TRBJ2-5 NA TRBV7-2 NA CASSLGVQQETQYF TGTGCCAGCAGCTTAGGAGTCCAACAAGAGACCCAGTACTTC
TRBJ1-2 NA TRBV25-1 TRBD1 CASSREGQGAYGYTF TGTGCCAGCAGCCGAGAGGGACAGGGGGCCTATGGCTACACCTTC
TRBJ2-7 many TRBV5-1 NA CASSRESLYEQYF TGCGCCAGCAGCAGGGAATCACTCTACGAGCAGTACTTC
TRBJ2-7 NA TRBV3-1 NA CASSQRRTYEQYF TGTGCCAGCAGCCAACGTAGGACCTACGAGCAGTACTTC
TRBJ1-1 few TRBV5-1 TRBD1 CASSLGDRGMNTEAFF TGCGCCAGCAGCTTGGGCGACAGGGGAATGAACACTGAAGCTTTCTTT
TRBJ1-2 NA TRBV19 NA CASSARDYYGYTF TGTGCCAGTAGCGCCCGGGACTACTATGGCTACACCTTC
TRBJ2-1 NA TRBV4-1 NA CASSQVVRDEQFF TGCGCCAGCAGCCAAGTAGTCCGAGATGAGCAGTTCTTC
TRBJ1-2 NA TRBV29-1 NA CSAEGRYGYTF TGCAGCGCTGAGGGACGCTATGGCTACACCTTC
TRBJ2-7 few TRBV12-3/TRBV12-4 NA CASSRASYEQYF TGTGCCAGCAGTCGGGCCTCCTACGAGCAGTACTTC
TRBJ1-1 NA TRBV5-1 NA CASSPQTDGEAFF TGCGCCAGCAGCCCACAAACGGACGGTGAAGCTTTCTTT
TRBJ2-1 few TRBV4-1 NA CASSQEALSYNEQFF TGCGCCAGCAGCCAAGAAGCGCTATCCTACAATGAGCAGTTCTTC
TRBJ2-3 NA TRBV5-1 NA CASSFNPSADTQYF TGCGCCAGCAGCTTTAATCCTAGCGCAGATACGCAGTATTTT
TRBJ2-3 NA TRBV20-1 TRBD2 CSAATGTSPTDTQYF TGCAGTGCTGCTACCGGGACTAGCCCTACAGATACGCAGTATTTT
TRBJ2-1 few TRBV5-8 NA CASSFSRRGALYNEQFF TGTGCCAGCAGCTTCTCCCGGAGGGGGGCCCTTTACAATGAGCAGTTCTTC